This TCR beta chain was recorded in a study of blood T cell repertoires in COVID-19. Study-wide background: T cells, B-cell-depleted T cells, or PBMCs supplied cDNA or gDNA.

Clones were sequenced by immunoSEQ multiplex PCR, and TCRdb holds only the in-frame ones, with some missing. Of 250,000 to 400,000 clones in the sample, under 90% were seen once. The CDR3 loop spans 14 amino acids. V was trimmed by 4 bases and J by 2 bases, leaving 10 bases between them. The germline V gene has CDR1 SGHDN and CDR2 FVKESK. This chain connects TRBV14 to TRBJ2-3; possible D gene TRBD1, 5 bases. The material sequenced was peripheral blood. This sequence was found in a woman aged 30 to 39 with COVID-19, enrolled during active disease. The CDR3 DNA reads TGTGCCAGCAGCCCGCTGACAGACACAGATACGCAGTATTTT. Encoded protein: CASSPLTDTDTQYF.